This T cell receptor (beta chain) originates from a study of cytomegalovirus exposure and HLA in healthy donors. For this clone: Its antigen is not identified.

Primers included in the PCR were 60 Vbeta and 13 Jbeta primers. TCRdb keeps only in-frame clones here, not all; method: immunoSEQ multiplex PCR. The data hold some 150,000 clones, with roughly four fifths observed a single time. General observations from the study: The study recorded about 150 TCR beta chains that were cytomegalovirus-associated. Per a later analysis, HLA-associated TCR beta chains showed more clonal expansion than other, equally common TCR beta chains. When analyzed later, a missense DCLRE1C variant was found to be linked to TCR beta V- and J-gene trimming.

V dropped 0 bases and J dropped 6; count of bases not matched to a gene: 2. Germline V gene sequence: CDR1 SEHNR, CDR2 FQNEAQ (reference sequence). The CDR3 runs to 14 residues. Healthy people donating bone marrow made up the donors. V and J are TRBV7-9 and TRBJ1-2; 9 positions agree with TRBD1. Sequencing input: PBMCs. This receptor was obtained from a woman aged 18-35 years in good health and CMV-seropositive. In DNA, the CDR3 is TGTGCCAGCAGCTTAGCCGGGGACAGGGATGGCTACACCTTC. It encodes CASSLAGDRDGYTF.